This T cell receptor (beta chain) was sequenced for a study of cytomegalovirus exposure and HLA in healthy donors. The V gene's germline CDR1 is MNHEY and CDR2 SMNVEV (reference sequence). CDR3 size: 18 residues. V shed 8 bases and J 4 bases; nucleotides not matched to a gene: 18. The study ran its PCR with 60 Vbeta and 13 Jbeta primers. Repertoires were generated with immunoSEQ multiplex PCR, while TCRdb's copy carries only in-frame clones and drops some. This sample has approximately 240,000 clones; around 80% occur once, and the top ten carry 0.58%. The TCR comes from a woman aged 40 to 50 in good health and CMV-seronegative. This chain joins TRBV27 and TRBJ1-2; 11 bases are a match to TRBD1. The sample consisted of PBMCs. In nucleotides, the CDR3 is TGTGCCAGCTACCACCGTCGGTCCGGGACAGGGGGGGTCTATGGCTACACCTTC. Translating gives CASYHRRSGTGGVYGYTF.